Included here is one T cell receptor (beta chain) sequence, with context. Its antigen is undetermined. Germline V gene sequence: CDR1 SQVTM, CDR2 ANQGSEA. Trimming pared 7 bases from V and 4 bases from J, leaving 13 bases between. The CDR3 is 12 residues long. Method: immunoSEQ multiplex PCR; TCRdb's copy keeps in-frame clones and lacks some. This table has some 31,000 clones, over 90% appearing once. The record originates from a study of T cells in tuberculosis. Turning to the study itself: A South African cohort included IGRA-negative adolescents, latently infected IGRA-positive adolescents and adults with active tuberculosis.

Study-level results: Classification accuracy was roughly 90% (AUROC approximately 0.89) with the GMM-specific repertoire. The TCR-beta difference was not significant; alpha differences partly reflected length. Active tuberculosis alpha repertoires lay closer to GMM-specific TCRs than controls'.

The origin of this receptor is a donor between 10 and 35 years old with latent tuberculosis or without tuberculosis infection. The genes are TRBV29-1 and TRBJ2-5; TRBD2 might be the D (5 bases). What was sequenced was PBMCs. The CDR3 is CSGTDGGETQYF. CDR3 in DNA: TGCAGCGGGACTGATGGTGGAGAGACCCAGTACTTC.